Listed below are T cell receptor beta chains from one sample, sequenced in a study of control samples from healthy donors and cancer patients. Only in-frame clones appear in the TCRdb table, and some are missing; sequencing was by immunoSEQ multiplex PCR. The repertoire holds over 120,000 clones, with more than 90% as singletons. Input material: blood. These receptors all stem from a man aged 25-45 years in good health. The conserved cysteine and the conserved F or W are not part of the CDR3 here. Each record gives: J gene, V gene, CDR3 protein.

>TRBJ2-3|TRBV7-3
ASSLGGGALDTQY
>TRBJ2-2|TRBV3-1/TRBV3-2
ASSQAQGAAGELF
>TRBJ2-7|TRBV3-1/TRBV3-2
ASSQYPRADEQY
>TRBJ1-2|TRBV18
ASSRRTGTEYGYT
>TRBJ1-1|TRBV12-3/TRBV12-4
ASSLGGDTEAF
>TRBJ1-3|TRBV7-9
ASKTTGASSGNTIY
>TRBJ1-1|TRBV4-1
ASSPPLAGIRSRDTEAF
>TRBJ1-6|TRBV27
ASSLADTSSYNSPLH
>TRBJ1-2|TRBV5-1
ASSPGGSGDGYT
>TRBJ1-3|TRBV13
ASSLGRVSGNTIY
>TRBJ2-1|TRBV15
ATSTEGQAANEQF
>TRBJ2-7|TRBV3-1/TRBV3-2
ASSQEWAESFSYEQY
>TRBJ2-1|TRBV24-1
ATSDWETGVYNEQF
>TRBJ2-3|TRBV10-1
ASSESRGGYTDTQY
>TRBJ1-1|TRBV18
ASSTGRDTEAF
>TRBJ1-6|TRBV27
ASSVSPSGHSPLH